This T cell receptor beta chain came from a study of shared clonotypes between healthy human individuals. Study-wide results and limits: Of the naive CD4 clonotypes, approximately 5% were shared across several donors.

As regards this clone: Its target is not known.

Using immunoSEQ multiplex PCR, the repertoire was profiled, and TCRdb retains in-frame clones only, with some absent. The sample has over 2 million clones; 80% to 95% are singletons. Sequencing used naive CD4+ T cells from PBMCs. The subset: CD45RA+ positively selected. The source is a man aged 18 to 30 in good health. Some clones in this sample may be carry-over from other donors' samples.

CDR3 coding DNA: TGTGCCAGCAGCGTCATCCGCGTGACCTACGAGCAGTACTTC. This encodes CASSVIRVTYEQYF. V usage is TRBV5-4 and J usage is TRBJ2-7; D call uncertain. The V end was cut by 4 bases, the J end by 2 bases, with 13 bases between. CDR3 length: 14 residues. The germline CDR1 and CDR2 sequences are SGHNT and YYREEE (reference sequence).